The present T cell receptor beta chain was sequenced within a study of blood T cell repertoires in COVID-19. Across the whole study: Sources were T cells, B-cell-depleted T cells, or PBMCs; the material itself was cDNA or gDNA.

Here immunoSEQ multiplex PCR was the method, and the copy in TCRdb shows in-frame clones only, minus some. The sample holds approximately 140,000 clones, 70% to 90% seen once. Germline values: CDR1 LNHDA, CDR2 SQIVND (reference sequence). This CDR3 contains 14 residues. With 11 bases clipped from V and 2 bases from J, the junction kept 10 bases outside the gene matches. This clone has a handful of counts. The specimen was peripheral blood. The TCR sequence derives from a woman aged 40 to 49 with active or convalescent COVID-19. The genes are TRBV19 and TRBJ2-3; 7 bases fit TRBD1. CDR3 in DNA: TGTGCCTGTGGCCGGGACAGTCCCACAGATACGCAGTATTTT. Amino acid sequence: CACGRDSPTDTQYF.